Each of the 27 T cell receptor beta chains below was sequenced from the same sample in a study of T cell clones after liver transplantation. Assay: immunoSEQ multiplex PCR; the TCRdb copy retains only in-frame clones and omits some. The sample shows about 60,000 clones, about 64% of them seen only once. Specimen: CD4+ T cells from blood, collected before liver transplant. The receptors derive from a human donor who received a liver transplant.

In its sample, this clone was seen once. The V and J genes are TRBV5-6 and TRBJ1-3; the D gene is possibly TRBD1 (5 bases). Trimming cost V 1 base and J 5 bases, with 10 bases left between them. The germline CDR1 and CDR2 sequences are SGHDT and YYEEEE. The CDR3 consists of 14 residues. In nucleotides, the CDR3 is TGTGCCAGCAGCTTGTTGGGACTTAGAAACACCATATATTTT. Translation: CASSLLGLRNTIYF.

The chain couples TRBV5-1 to TRBJ2-1; 10 bases are a match to TRBD1. The CDR3 loop spans 15 amino acids. V lost 0 bases to trimming and J lost 5 bases; unmatched junction nucleotides: 2. CDR1 is SGHRS and CDR2 is YFSETQ in the germline V gene. CDR3 in amino acids: CASSLETGGHNEQFF. DNA of the CDR3: TGCGCCAGCAGCTTGGAGACAGGGGGCCACAATGAGCAGTTCTTC.

This clone showed up just a few times. The rearrangement joins TRBV7-3 to TRBJ1-1; no firm D call. From germline, CDR1 is SGHTA and CDR2 FQGTGA. CDR3 length: 14 amino acids. Trimming left V 0 bases short and J 4 bases short, with 9 bases between. DNA of the CDR3: TGTGCCAGCAGCTTAACGTCCCGGTCCACTGAAGCTTTCTTT. It is translated as CASSLTSRSTEAFF.

The chain couples TRBV27 to TRBJ1-5; D unclear. Germline V gene sequence: CDR1 MNHEY, CDR2 SMNVEV (reference sequence). The CDR3 is made up of 16 amino acids. The ends were cut back, 6 bases at V and 0 bases at J, with 15 bases in the middle. The CDR3 loop is CASRPNPSGSNQPQHF. CDR3 bases: TGTGCCAGCAGGCCTAACCCGAGCGGTAGCAATCAGCCCCAGCATTTT.

The chain has TRBV14 and TRBJ2-4; TRBD2 aligns across 10 bases. Germline V gene data show CDR1 as SGHDN and CDR2 as FVKESK. This CDR3 has 17 residues. The V segment lost 0 bases and the J segment 4 bases; nucleotides outside the gene matches: 6. The CDR3 protein is CASSQDFSGGVKNIQYF. Here the CDR3 DNA reads TGTGCCAGCAGCCAAGACTTCAGCGGGGGGGTGAAAAACATTCAGTACTTC.

The chain joins TRBV7-2 to TRBJ1-5; tentative D call: TRBD1 (6 bases). The CDR3 extends over 15 amino acids. In germline, CDR1 is SGHTA, CDR2 FQGNSA. The germline V and J ends were trimmed by 1 base and 6 bases, with 13 bases remaining between them. The CDR3 coding sequence is TGTGCCAGCAGCTTAGTCGCGGGGGCAAGTCAGCCCCAGCATTTT. Translation gives CASSLVAGASQPQHF.

CDR3 nucleotides: TGTGCCAGCTCATCCAGACAGGGGGAAAACGAGCAGTACTTC. As protein: CASSSRQGENEQYF. This chain joins TRBV18 and TRBJ2-7, with TRBD1 matching 9 bases. The CDR3 is 14 residues long. Germline lookup yields CDR1 KGHSH and CDR2 LQKENI. V lost 5 bases to trimming and J lost 5 bases; unmatched junction nucleotides: 7.

This sequence joins TRBV10-3 and TRBJ2-5; tentatively, D is TRBD1 (5 bases). The CDR3 totals 15 residues. The germline V gene encodes CDR1 ENHRY and CDR2 SYGVKD. Trimming stripped 4 bases from V and 4 bases from J, with 16 bases between. This CDR3 reads CAISGKGEGAETQYF. CDR3 nucleotides: TGTGCCATCAGTGGGAAAGGGGAAGGGGCAGAGACCCAGTACTTC.

The chain has TRBV6-1 and TRBJ1-3; 11 bases align to TRBD1. CDR1 MNHNS and CDR2 SASEGT come from the germline V gene. The CDR3 extends over 14 amino acids. V trimming: 3 bases; J trimming: 8 bases; junction bases outside the gene matches: 3. DNA of the CDR3: TGTGCCAGCAGTGAGGGGACAGGGGGGGACACCATATATTTT. It codes for CASSEGTGGDTIYF.

The rearrangement links TRBV19 to TRBJ1-5, with 9 positions matching TRBD1. Per the germline V gene, CDR1 is LNHDA and CDR2 is SQIVND (reference sequence). This CDR3 contains 18 residues. V dropped 3 bases and J dropped 1; count of bases not matched to a gene: 10. The CDR3 is CASSIWTLDRGSNQPQHF. CDR3 coding DNA: TGTGCCAGTAGTATTTGGACGCTGGACAGGGGAAGCAATCAGCCCCAGCATTTT.

V and J are TRBV5-1 and TRBJ2-7; 7 nucleotides match TRBD1. The CDR3 extends over 15 amino acids. CDR1 is SGHRS and CDR2 is YFSETQ in the germline V gene. V lost 0 bases and J lost 6; bases outside the gene matches: 9. CDR3 DNA sequence: TGCGCCAGCAGCTTGGGACAGGGCCCTCTGGGCGAGCAGTACTTC. It specifies CASSLGQGPLGEQYF. Combining the CDR3 with reference TRBV5-1 and TRBJ2-7 gives the whole variable domain KAGVTQTPRYLIKTRGQQVTLSCSPISGHRSVSWYQQTPGQGLQFLFEYFSETQRNKGNFPGRFSGRQFSNSRSEMNVSTLELGDSALYLCASSLGQGPLGEQYFGPGTRLTVT.

The chain uses TRBV10-3 and TRBJ1-3; 12 bases are a match to TRBD1. This CDR3 is 14 amino acids long. Trimming removed 9 bases from V and 3 bases from J; junction bases left unmatched: 3. CDR1 is ENHRY and CDR2 is SYGVKD in the germline V gene. Written as DNA, the CDR3 is TGTGCCATTAGGGACAGGGGGCTTGGAAACACCATATATTTT. Translating it yields CAIRDRGLGNTIYF.

This rearrangement joins TRBV19 to TRBJ1-1, with no clear D. The V end was cut by 3 bases, the J end by 3 bases, with 8 bases between. Germline V gene sequence: CDR1 LNHDA, CDR2 SQIVND (reference sequence). CDR3 length equals 13 residues. The CDR3 spells CASSIQRDTEAFF. DNA for the CDR3: TGTGCCAGTAGTATTCAGAGGGACACTGAAGCTTTCTTT.

This sequence joins TRBV4-1 and TRBJ2-6; D might be TRBD1 (6 bases). The germline V gene has CDR1 MGHRA and CDR2 YSYEKL. The V and J ends lost 4 bases and 0 bases respectively, with 19 bases between them. This CDR3 contains 19 residues. CDR3 sequence (DNA): TGCGCCAGCAGCCGTGACCGAGGACAGCGAGCCTCTGGGGCCAACGTCCTGACTTTC. It encodes CASSRDRGQRASGANVLTF.

The chain employs TRBV19 and TRBJ2-1, with D possibly being TRBD1 (6 bases). Trimming stripped 7 bases from V and 9 bases from J, with 13 bases between. This CDR3 comprises 12 residues. Germline V gene lookup returns CDR1 LNHDA and CDR2 SQIVND (reference sequence). The CDR3 sequence: CASNRVQGEQFF. The CDR3, as DNA: TGTGCCAGTAACAGGGTGCAAGGTGAGCAGTTCTTC. The variable domain in full, completed from reference TRBV19 and TRBJ2-1, reads DGGITQSPKYLFRKEGQNVTLSCEQNLNHDAMYWYRQDPGQGLRLIYYSQIVNDFQKGDIAEGYSVSREKKESFPLTVTSAQKNPTAFYLCASNRVQGEQFFGPGTRLTVL.

The chain links TRBV5-6 to TRBJ2-2; possible D gene TRBD1, 6 bases. Germline CDR1 SGHDT, CDR2 YYEEEE. The CDR3 has 14 residues. The germline V and J ends were trimmed by 4 bases and 5 bases, with 12 bases remaining between them. The CDR3 DNA sequence: TGTGCCAGCAGCCAGGGGTTTTGGACCGGGGAGCTGTTTTTT. Its protein is CASSQGFWTGELFF.

This chain uses TRBV25-1 with TRBJ2-1; 12 nucleotides line up with TRBD2. The J segment lost 4 bases and the V segment lost 5 bases, leaving 9 bases of the junction unmatched. This CDR3 spans 17 amino acids. Looked up from germline, CDR1 is MGHDK and CDR2 is SYGVNS. CDR3 sequence (DNA): TGTGCCAGCAGTTTTGGACTAGCGGGGAGGATTTACAATGAGCAGTTCTTC. Amino acid sequence: CASSFGLAGRIYNEQFF.

On this clone itself: The junction shows a germline mismatch at one end, possibly a read error. The chain uses TRBV7-7 and TRBJ2-2; D is undetermined. The V gene's germline CDR1 is SSHAT and CDR2 FNYEAQ (reference sequence). The CDR3 totals 14 residues. CDR3 sequence reads: CASSLERTGGELFF. Written as DNA, the CDR3 is TGTGCTAGCAGCTTAGAAAGAACGGGCGGGGAGCTGTTTTTT.

This clone showed up just a few times. The chain combines TRBV6-6 with TRBJ2-5; D is perhaps TRBD1 (5 bases). The germline V and J ends were trimmed by 2 bases and 1 base, with 14 bases remaining between them. The CDR3 consists of 16 residues. Germline assignment: CDR1 MNHNY and CDR2 SVGAGI (reference sequence). The DNA for the CDR3 is TGTGCCAGCAGTTACGCGCAGGGTGGATCCCAAGAGACCCAGTACTTC. As protein: CASSYAQGGSQETQYF.

V gene TRBV10-1 combines with J gene TRBJ2-7, with 7 positions matching TRBD2. V was pared by 6 bases and J by 7 bases, with 15 bases of the junction left unmatched. This CDR3 has 15 amino acids. The germline gives CDR1 WNHNN, CDR2 SYGVQD (reference sequence). CDR3 loop: CASSPRRSPAGEQYF. In nucleotides, the CDR3 is TGCGCCAGCAGCCCCCGCAGGAGCCCAGCGGGGGAGCAGTACTTC.

In nucleotides, the CDR3 is TGTGCCAGCAGCCACTGGGACAGGGGTATGGGCGAGCAGTACTTC. The encoded protein is CASSHWDRGMGEQYF. The chain couples TRBV7-8 to TRBJ2-7; the match to TRBD1 covers 10 bases. This CDR3 has 15 amino acids. Losses at the gene ends were 5 bases for V and 6 bases for J; bases not matched to a gene: 10. The V gene's germline CDR1 is SGHVS and CDR2 FQNEAQ.

The chain links TRBV28 to TRBJ2-7, with 8 positions matching TRBD1. The CDR3 runs 17 residues. The V and J ends lost 4 bases and 3 bases, in that order; junction bases with no gene match: 14. The germline V gene encodes CDR1 MDHEN and CDR2 SYDVKM. The CDR3, as DNA: TGTGCCAGCAGTTCCCTCGGACAGGGCCAATCGGACTACGAGCAGTACTTC. As protein: CASSSLGQGQSDYEQYF.

This chain links TRBV4-1 with TRBJ1-5; D might be TRBD1 (6 bases). With 2 bases removed from V and 4 bases from J, the gap between germline ends came to 9 bases. This CDR3 has 14 residues. The germline V gene encodes CDR1 MGHRA and CDR2 YSYEKL. The CDR3 bases are TGCGCCAGCAGCCAATGGACAGCTAATCAGCCCCAGCATTTT. Translated: CASSQWTANQPQHF.

This clone counts as medium-sized. This sequence joins TRBV2 and TRBJ2-7, with TRBD1 identical over 8 bases. With 6 bases clipped from V and 0 bases from J, the junction kept 4 bases outside the gene matches. The germline V gene encodes CDR1 SNHLY and CDR2 FYNNEI. The CDR3 spans 14 residues. The DNA of the CDR3 is TGTGCCAGCAGAGGGGACAGGAGCTCCTACGAGCAGTACTTC. Translated, it gives CASRGDRSSYEQYF.

V and J are TRBV7-9 and TRBJ2-7; the D is unclear. The CDR3 length is 14 residues. Trimming left V 1 base short and J 2 bases short, with 9 bases between. CDR1 and CDR2 (germline): SEHNR, FQNEAQ (reference sequence). Written as DNA, the CDR3 is TGTGCCAGCAGCTTAGTAGAGAATCCCTACGAGCAGTACTTC. Translation: CASSLVENPYEQYF.

The V and J genes are TRBV6-5 and TRBJ1-1; no reliable D call. Germline-derived CDR1 and CDR2 are MNHEY and SVGAGI. Trimming stripped 2 bases from V and 1 base from J, with 8 bases between. CDR3 size: 14 residues. CDR3 sequence reads: CASSYRFSNTEAFF. CDR3 coding DNA: TGTGCCAGCAGTTACCGGTTTTCGAACACTGAAGCTTTCTTT.

This clone was seen more than once but under ten times. The chain joins TRBV4-1 to TRBJ1-1; D remains ambiguous. Deletions cut 0 bases from V and 1 base from J, with 9 bases between. This CDR3 contains 15 residues. Germline assignment: CDR1 MGHRA and CDR2 YSYEKL. CDR3 sequence: CASSQEVAENTEAFF. As DNA, the CDR3 is TGCGCCAGCAGCCAAGAGGTCGCGGAGAACACTGAAGCTTTCTTT.